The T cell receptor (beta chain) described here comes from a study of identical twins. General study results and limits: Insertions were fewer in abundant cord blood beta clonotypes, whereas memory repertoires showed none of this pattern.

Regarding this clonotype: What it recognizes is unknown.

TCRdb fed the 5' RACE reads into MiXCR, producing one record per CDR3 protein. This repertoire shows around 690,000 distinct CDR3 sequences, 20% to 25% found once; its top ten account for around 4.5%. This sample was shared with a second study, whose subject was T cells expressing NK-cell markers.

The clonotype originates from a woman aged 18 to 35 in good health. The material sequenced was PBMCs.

CDR3 loop: CASEEGSGHSPLHF. The CDR3 DNA follows: TGTGCCAGCGAGGAGGGGTCGGGGCATTCACCCCTCCACTTT. The rearrangement joins TRBV6-1 to TRBJ1-6, with a tentative D call TRBD1 (5 bases). CDR1 and CDR2 from the germline V gene are MNHNS and SASEGT. The V gene lost 8 bases and the J gene lost 8 bases, with 16 bases spanning the gap. This CDR3 is 14 amino acids long.